This TCR beta chain originates from a study of T cell responses to AZD1222 COVID-19 vaccine. Trimming pared 6 bases from V and 0 bases from J, leaving 18 bases between. Germline-derived CDR1 and CDR2 are MDHEN and SYDVKM. The CDR3 length is 17 residues. Libraries were prepared by immunoSEQ multiplex PCR; TCRdb keeps only in-frame clonotypes and omits some of them. This table has more than 110,000 clones, 70% to 90% appearing once. The starting material was peripheral blood, obtained on day 0 of AZD1222 vaccination. This receptor was taken from an adult in good health. The chain carries TRBV28 and TRBJ1-5; a possible D gene is TRBD1 (6 bases). Here the CDR3 reads CASSSTRGFYSNQPQHF. CDR3 nucleotides: TGTGCCAGCAGCTCGACGAGGGGGTTCTATAGCAATCAGCCCCAGCATTTT. The whole variable domain, filled in from reference TRBV28 and TRBJ1-5, reads DVKVTQSSRYLVKRTGEKVFLECVQDMDHENMFWYRQDPGLGLRLIYFSYDVKMKEKGDIPEGYSVSREKKERFSLILESASTNQTSMYLCASSSTRGFYSNQPQHFGDGTRLSIL.